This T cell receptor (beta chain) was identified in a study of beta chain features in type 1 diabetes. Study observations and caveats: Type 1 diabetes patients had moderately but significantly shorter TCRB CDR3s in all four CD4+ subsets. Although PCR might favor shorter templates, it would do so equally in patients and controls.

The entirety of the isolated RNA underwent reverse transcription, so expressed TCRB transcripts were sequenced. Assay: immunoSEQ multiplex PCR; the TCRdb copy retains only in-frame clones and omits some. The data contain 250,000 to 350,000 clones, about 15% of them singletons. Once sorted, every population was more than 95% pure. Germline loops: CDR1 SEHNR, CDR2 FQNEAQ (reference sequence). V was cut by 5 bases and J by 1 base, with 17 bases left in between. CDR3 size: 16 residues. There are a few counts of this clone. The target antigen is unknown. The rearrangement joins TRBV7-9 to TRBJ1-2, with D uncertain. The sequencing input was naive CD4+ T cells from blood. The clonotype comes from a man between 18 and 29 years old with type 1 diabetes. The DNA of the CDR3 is TGTGCCAGCAGCCGCGCCTCCACGGAGATTAACTATGGCTACACCTTC. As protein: CASSRASTEINYGYTF.